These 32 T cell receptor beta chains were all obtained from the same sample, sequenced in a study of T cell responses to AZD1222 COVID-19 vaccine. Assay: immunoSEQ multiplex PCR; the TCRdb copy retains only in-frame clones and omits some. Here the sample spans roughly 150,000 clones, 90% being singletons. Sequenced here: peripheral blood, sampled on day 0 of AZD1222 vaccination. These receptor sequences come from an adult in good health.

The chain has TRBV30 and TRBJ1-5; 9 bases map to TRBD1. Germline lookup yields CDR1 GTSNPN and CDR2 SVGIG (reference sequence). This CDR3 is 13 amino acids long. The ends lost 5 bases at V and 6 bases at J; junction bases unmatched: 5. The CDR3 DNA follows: TGTGCCTGGGGGGACAGGGCGGCTCAGCCCCAGCATTTT. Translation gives CAWGDRAAQPQHF.

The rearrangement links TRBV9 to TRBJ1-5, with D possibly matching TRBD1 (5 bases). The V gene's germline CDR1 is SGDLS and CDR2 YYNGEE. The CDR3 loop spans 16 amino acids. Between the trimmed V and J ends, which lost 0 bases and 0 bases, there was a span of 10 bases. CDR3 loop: CASSVGIGDSNQPQHF. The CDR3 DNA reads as TGTGCCAGCAGCGTAGGGATAGGGGATAGCAATCAGCCCCAGCATTTT. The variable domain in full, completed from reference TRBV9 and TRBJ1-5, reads DSGVTQTPKHLITATGQRVTLRCSPRSGDLSVYWYQQSLDQGLQFLIQYYNGEERAKGNILERFSAQQFPDLHSELNLSSLELGDSALYFCASSVGIGDSNQPQHFGDGTRLSIL.

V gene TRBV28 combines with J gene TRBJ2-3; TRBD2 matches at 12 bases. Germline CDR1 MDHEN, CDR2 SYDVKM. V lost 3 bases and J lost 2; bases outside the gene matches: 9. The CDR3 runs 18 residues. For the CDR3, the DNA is TGTGCCAGCAGTTTTCTTCCTAGCGGGAGGGAGGTCACAGATACGCAGTATTTT. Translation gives CASSFLPSGREVTDTQYF.

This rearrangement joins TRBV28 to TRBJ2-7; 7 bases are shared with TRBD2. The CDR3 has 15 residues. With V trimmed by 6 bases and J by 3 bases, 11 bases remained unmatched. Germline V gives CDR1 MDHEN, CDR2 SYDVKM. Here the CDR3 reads CASRPPPGRGYEQYF. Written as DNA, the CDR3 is TGTGCCAGCAGACCCCCCCCAGGGAGGGGCTACGAGCAGTACTTC.

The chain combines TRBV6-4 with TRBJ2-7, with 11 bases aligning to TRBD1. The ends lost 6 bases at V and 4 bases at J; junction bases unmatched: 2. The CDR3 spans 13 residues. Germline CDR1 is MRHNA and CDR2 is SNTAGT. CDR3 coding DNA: TGTGCCAGCAGGGGACAGGGGGGATACGAGCAGTACTTC. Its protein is CASRGQGGYEQYF.

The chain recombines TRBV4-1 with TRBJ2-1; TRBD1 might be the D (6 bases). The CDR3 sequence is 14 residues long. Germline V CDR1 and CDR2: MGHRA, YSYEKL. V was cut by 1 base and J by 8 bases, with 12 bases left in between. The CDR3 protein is CASSQGFKGDEQFF. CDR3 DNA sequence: TGCGCCAGCAGCCAAGGTTTCAAGGGGGATGAGCAGTTCTTC.

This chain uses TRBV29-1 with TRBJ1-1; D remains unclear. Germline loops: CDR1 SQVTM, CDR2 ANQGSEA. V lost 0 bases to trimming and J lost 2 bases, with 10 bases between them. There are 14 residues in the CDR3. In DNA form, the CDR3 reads TGCAGCGTTGAAGATCGGGAGTTAAACACTGAAGCTTTCTTT. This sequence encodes CSVEDRELNTEAFF. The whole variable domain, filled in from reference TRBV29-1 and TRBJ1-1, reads SAVISQKPSRDICQRGTSLTIQCQVDSQVTMMFWYRQQPGQSLTLIATANQGSEATYESGFVIDKFPISRPNLTFSTLTVSNMSPEDSSIYLCSVEDRELNTEAFFGQGTRLTVV.

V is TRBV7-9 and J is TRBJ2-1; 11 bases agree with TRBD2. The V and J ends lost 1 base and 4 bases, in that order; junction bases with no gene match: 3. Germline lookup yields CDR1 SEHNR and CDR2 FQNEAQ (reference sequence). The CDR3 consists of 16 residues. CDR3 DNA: TGTGCCAGCAGCTTAGGACTAGCGGGGCCTTACAATGAGCAGTTCTTC. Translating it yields CASSLGLAGPYNEQFF. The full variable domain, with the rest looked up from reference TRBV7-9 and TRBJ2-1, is DTGVSQNPRHKITKRGQNVTFRCDPISEHNRLYWYRQTLGQGPEFLTYFQNEAQLEKSRLLSDRFSAERPKGSFSTLEIQRTEQGDSAMYLCASSLGLAGPYNEQFFGPGTRLTVL.

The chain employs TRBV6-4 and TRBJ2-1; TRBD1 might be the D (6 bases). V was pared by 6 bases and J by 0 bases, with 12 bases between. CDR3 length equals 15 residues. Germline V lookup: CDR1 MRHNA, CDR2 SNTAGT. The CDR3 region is CASSGTDSSYNEQFF. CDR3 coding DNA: TGTGCCAGCAGCGGGACGGACAGCTCCTACAATGAGCAGTTCTTC.

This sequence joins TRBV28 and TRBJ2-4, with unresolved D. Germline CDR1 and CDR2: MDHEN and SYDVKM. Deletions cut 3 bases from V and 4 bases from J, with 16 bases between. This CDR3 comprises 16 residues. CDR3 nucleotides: TGTGCCAGCAGTTTGTTGTCAGGAAAATTAAAAAACATTCAGTACTTC. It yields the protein CASSLLSGKLKNIQYF.

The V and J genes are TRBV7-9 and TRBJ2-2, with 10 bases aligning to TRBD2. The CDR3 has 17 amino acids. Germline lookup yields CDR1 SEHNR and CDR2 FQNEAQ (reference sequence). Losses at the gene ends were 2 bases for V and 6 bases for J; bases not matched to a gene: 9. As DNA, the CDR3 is TGTGCCAGCAGCTTACATTTCAGCGGGAGGGCACCCGGGGAGCTGTTTTTT. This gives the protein CASSLHFSGRAPGELFF.

This chain's CDR3 is CASSQIPGQGSLNTEAFF. The CDR3 DNA sequence: TGCGCCAGCAGCCAAATCCCGGGACAGGGGTCCCTGAACACTGAAGCTTTCTTT. V gene TRBV4-1 combines with J gene TRBJ1-1, with 10 bases that match TRBD1. The CDR3 totals 18 residues. The germline V gene encodes CDR1 MGHRA and CDR2 YSYEKL. V lost 2 bases to trimming and J lost 0 bases; unmatched junction nucleotides: 9.

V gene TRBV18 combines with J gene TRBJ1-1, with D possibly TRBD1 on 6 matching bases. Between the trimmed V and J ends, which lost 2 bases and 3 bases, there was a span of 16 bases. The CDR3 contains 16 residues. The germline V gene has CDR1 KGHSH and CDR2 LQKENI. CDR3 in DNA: TGTGCCAGCTCACCAAGGCTGACAGGCCCGTACACTGAAGCTTTCTTT. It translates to CASSPRLTGPYTEAFF.

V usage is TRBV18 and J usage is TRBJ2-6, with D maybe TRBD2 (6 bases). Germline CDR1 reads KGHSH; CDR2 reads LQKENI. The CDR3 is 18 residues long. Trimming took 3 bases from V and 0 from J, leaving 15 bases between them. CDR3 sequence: CASSPFEAGLSGANVLTF. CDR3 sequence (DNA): TGTGCCAGCTCACCGTTCGAAGCGGGTCTCTCTGGGGCCAACGTCCTGACTTTC. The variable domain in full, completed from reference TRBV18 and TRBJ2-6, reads NAGVMQNPRHLVRRRGQEARLRCSPMKGHSHVYWYRQLPEEGLKFMVYLQKENIIDESGMPKERFSAEFPKEGPSILRIQQVVRGDSAAYFCASSPFEAGLSGANVLTFGAGSRLTVL.

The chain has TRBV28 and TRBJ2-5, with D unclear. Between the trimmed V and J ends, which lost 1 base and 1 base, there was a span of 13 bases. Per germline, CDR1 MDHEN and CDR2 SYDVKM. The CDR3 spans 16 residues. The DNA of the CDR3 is TGTGCCAGCAGTTTATTGCTTGACGGACCCCAAGAGACCCAGTACTTC. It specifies CASSLLLDGPQETQYF.

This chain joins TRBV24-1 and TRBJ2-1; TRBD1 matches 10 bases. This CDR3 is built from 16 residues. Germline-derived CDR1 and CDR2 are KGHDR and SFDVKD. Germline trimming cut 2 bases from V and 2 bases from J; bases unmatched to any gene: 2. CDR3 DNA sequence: TGTGCCACCAGTGATTCGGGACAGGGGACCTACAATGAGCAGTTCTTC. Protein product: CATSDSGQGTYNEQFF.

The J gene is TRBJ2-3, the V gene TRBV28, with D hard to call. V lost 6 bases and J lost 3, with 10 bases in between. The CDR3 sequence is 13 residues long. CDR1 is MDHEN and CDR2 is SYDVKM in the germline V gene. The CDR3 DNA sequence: TGTGCCAGCAGCCTGAGTTCGACAGATACGCAGTATTTT. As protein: CASSLSSTDTQYF.

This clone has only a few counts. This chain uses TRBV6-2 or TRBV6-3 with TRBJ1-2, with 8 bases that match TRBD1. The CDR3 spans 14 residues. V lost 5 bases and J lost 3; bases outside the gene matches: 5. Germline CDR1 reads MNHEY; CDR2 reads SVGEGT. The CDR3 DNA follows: TGTGCCAGCAGTCCCTGGACAGGGCACTATGGCTACACCTTC. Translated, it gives CASSPWTGHYGYTF.

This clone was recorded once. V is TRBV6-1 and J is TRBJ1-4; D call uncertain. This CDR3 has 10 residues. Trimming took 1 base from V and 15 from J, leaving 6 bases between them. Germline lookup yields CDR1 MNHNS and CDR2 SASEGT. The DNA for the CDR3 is TGTGCCAGCAGTGAAGGGGTAGTGTTTTTT. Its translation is CASSEGVVFF.

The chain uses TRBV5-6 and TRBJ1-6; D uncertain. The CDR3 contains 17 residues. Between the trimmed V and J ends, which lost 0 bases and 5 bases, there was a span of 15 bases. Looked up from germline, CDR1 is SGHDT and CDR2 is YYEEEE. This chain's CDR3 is CASSLASGWYDNSPLHF. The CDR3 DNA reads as TGTGCCAGCAGCTTGGCCTCGGGGTGGTATGATAATTCACCCCTCCACTTT. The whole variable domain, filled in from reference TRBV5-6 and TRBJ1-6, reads DAGVTQSPTHLIKTRGQQVTLRCSPKSGHDTVSWYQQALGQGPQFIFQYYEEEERQRGNFPDRFSGHQFPNYSSELNVNALLLGDSALYLCASSLASGWYDNSPLHFGNGTRLTVT.

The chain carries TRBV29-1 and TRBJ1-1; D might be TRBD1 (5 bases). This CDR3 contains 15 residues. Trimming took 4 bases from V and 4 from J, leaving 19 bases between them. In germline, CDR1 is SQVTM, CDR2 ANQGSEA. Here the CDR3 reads CSVVPSRGGGTEAFF. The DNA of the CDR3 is TGCAGCGTTGTACCGTCAAGGGGAGGAGGCACTGAAGCTTTCTTT.

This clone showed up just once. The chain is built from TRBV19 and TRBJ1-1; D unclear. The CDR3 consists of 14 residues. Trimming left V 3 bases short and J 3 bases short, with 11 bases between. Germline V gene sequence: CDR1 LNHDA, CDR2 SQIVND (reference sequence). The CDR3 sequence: CASSIGVLDTEAFF. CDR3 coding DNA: TGTGCCAGTAGTATTGGGGTCTTGGACACTGAAGCTTTCTTT.

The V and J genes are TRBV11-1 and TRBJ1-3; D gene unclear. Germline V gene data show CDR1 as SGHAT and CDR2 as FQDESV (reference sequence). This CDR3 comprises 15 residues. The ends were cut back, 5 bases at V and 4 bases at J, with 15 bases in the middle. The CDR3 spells CASSNRREVGNTIYF. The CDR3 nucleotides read TGTGCCAGCAGCAATCGACGGGAAGTGGGAAACACCATATATTTT.

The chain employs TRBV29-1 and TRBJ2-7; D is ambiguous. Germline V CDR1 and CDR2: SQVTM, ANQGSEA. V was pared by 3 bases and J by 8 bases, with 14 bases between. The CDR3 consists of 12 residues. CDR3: CSVDDPSSKQYF. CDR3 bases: TGCAGCGTTGATGATCCCAGTTCAAAGCAGTACTTC.

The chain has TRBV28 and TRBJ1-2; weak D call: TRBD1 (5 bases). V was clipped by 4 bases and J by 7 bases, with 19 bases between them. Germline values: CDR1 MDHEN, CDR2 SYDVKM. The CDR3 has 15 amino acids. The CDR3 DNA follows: TGTGCCAGCAGTTCACCGAGGGACGGGAACATTGGCTACACCTTC. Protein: CASSSPRDGNIGYTF.

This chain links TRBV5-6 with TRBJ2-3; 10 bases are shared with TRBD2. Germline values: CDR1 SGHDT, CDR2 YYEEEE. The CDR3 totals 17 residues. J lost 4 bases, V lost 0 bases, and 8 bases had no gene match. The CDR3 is CASSLALAGVLSDTQYF. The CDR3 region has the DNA TGTGCCAGCAGCTTGGCGCTAGCGGGAGTCCTTTCAGATACGCAGTATTTT.

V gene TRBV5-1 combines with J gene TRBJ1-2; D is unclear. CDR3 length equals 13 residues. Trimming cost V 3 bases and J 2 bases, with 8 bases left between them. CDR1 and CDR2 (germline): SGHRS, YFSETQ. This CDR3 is CASSSGLNYGYTF. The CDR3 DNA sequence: TGCGCCAGCAGCTCTGGACTGAACTATGGCTACACCTTC.

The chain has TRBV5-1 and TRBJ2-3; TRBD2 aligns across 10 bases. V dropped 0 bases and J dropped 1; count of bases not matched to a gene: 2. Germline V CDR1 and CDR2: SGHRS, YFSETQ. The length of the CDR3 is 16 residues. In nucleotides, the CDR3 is TGCGCCAGCAGCTTGGCCGGGACTAGCGGCACAGATACGCAGTATTTT. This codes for CASSLAGTSGTDTQYF.

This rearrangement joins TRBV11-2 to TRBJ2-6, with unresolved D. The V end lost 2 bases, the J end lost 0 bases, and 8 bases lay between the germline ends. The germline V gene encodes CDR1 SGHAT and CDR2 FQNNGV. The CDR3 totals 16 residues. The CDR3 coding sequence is TGTGCCAGCAGCTTACCAGATTTCTCTGGGGCCAACGTCCTGACTTTC. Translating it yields CASSLPDFSGANVLTF.

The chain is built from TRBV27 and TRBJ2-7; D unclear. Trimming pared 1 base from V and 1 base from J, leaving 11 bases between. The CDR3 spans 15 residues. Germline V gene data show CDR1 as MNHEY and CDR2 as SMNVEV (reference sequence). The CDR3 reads CASSLYSPRSYEQYF. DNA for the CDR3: TGTGCCAGCAGTTTATACTCCCCCCGATCCTACGAGCAGTACTTC.

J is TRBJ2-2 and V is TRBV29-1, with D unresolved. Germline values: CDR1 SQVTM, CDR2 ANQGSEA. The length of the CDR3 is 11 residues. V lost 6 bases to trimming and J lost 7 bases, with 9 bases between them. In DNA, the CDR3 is TGCAGCGTAGCCGGAGTCGGGGAGCTGTTTTTT. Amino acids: CSVAGVGELFF.

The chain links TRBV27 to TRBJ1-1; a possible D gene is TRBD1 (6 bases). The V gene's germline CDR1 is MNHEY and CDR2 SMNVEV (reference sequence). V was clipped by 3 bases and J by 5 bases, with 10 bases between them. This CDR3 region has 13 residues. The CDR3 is CASSFRGWTEAFF. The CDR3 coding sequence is TGTGCCAGCAGTTTTAGGGGGTGGACTGAAGCTTTCTTT.